A single sample is the source of the 14 T cell receptor beta chains below, sequenced in a study of blood T cell repertoires in COVID-19. The method was immunoSEQ multiplex PCR; TCRdb's version includes in-frame clones alone and lacks a portion of them. This table holds 34,000 or so clones, approximately 90% found once. The sequencing input was peripheral blood. Source of these receptors: a man over 45 with active or convalescent COVID-19.

The genes are TRBV6-2 or TRBV6-3 and TRBJ2-3, with 10 bases aligning to TRBD2. The CDR3 length is 16 residues. J lost 0 bases, V lost 4 bases, and 4 bases had no gene match. In germline, CDR1 is MNHEY, CDR2 SVGEGT. The CDR3 loop reads CASSLPTSGSTDTQYF. The CDR3 DNA reads TGTGCCAGCAGTTTACCGACTAGCGGGAGCACAGATACGCAGTATTTT.

The chain links TRBV28 to TRBJ1-1, with a tentative D call TRBD1 (6 bases). The CDR3 is 14 amino acids. Germline V gives CDR1 MDHEN, CDR2 SYDVKM. Trimming pared 3 bases from V and 3 bases from J, leaving 11 bases between. The CDR3 DNA sequence: TGTGCCAGCAGTTTGTACAGGGAGTACACTGAAGCTTTCTTT. The encoded protein is CASSLYREYTEAFF.

The chain joins TRBV28 to TRBJ2-7; 8 bases are shared with TRBD1. The CDR3 has 17 residues. CDR1 and CDR2 (germline): MDHEN, SYDVKM. CDR3 loop: CASSLGGQDPPFLTSGV. The DNA for the CDR3 is TGTGCCAGCAGTTTAGGGGGACAGGACCCACCCTTCCTTACGAGCGGGGTC.

The chain is built from TRBV28 and TRBJ1-5; D is ambiguous. There are 15 residues in the CDR3. V lost 8 bases to trimming and J lost 2 bases, with 16 bases between them. CDR1 is MDHEN, CDR2 SYDVKM, per germline. DNA of the CDR3: TGTGCCAGCCGCGGGCCTCTTGGGGGCAATCAGCCCCAGCATTTT. It codes for CASRGPLGGNQPQHF. The variable domain in full, completed from reference TRBV28 and TRBJ1-5, reads DVKVTQSSRYLVKRTGEKVFLECVQDMDHENMFWYRQDPGLGLRLIYFSYDVKMKEKGDIPEGYSVSREKKERFSLILESASTNQTSMYLCASRGPLGGNQPQHFGDGTRLSIL.

The rearrangement uses TRBV6-5 and TRBJ1-1; the match to TRBD1 covers 7 bases. The CDR3 extends over 15 amino acids. CDR1 and CDR2 (germline): MNHEY, SVGAGI. With V trimmed by 4 bases and J by 4 bases, 9 bases remained unmatched. In DNA form, the CDR3 reads TGTGCCAGCAGTTTAATGACAGGGCCGCGCACTGAAGCTTTCTTT. Translated: CASSLMTGPRTEAFF.

This chain uses TRBV9 with TRBJ2-7; tentatively, D is TRBD2 (6 bases). Trimming left V 4 bases short and J 2 bases short, with 13 bases between. Germline V lookup: CDR1 SGDLS, CDR2 YYNGEE. The CDR3 sequence is 14 residues long. CDR3 DNA sequence: TGTGCCAGCAGCATCGGGGACTTAACCTACGAGCAGTACTTC. Translation: CASSIGDLTYEQYF.

V usage is TRBV28 and J usage is TRBJ1-5; D is ambiguous. The V and J ends lost 5 bases and 2 bases respectively, with 7 bases between them. The germline V gene encodes CDR1 MDHEN and CDR2 SYDVKM. The CDR3 consists of 13 residues. The CDR3 nucleotides read TGTGCCAGCAGTCGACACGGCAATCAGCCCCAGCATTTT. It encodes CASSRHGNQPQHF.

This chain connects TRBV19 to TRBJ2-4; D is perhaps TRBD2 (5 bases). V was shortened by 5 bases and J by 0 bases, with 14 bases between the two germline ends. Looked up from germline, CDR1 is LNHDA and CDR2 is SQIVND (reference sequence). The CDR3 covers 16 residues. The CDR3 DNA reads as TGTGCCAGTAGTCAAGGACTGGGCTTAGCCAAAAACATTCAGTACTTC. Translated, it gives CASSQGLGLAKNIQYF.

V and J are TRBV7-9 and TRBJ1-1, with 7 nucleotides matching TRBD1. The J segment lost 6 bases and the V segment lost 1 base, leaving 5 bases of the junction unmatched. Germline lookup yields CDR1 SEHNR and CDR2 FQNEAQ (reference sequence). This CDR3 region has 14 residues. The CDR3 DNA is TGTGCCAGCAGCTTAGGACAGGGACGGTCTGAAGCTTTCTTT. Translated: CASSLGQGRSEAFF.

The chain is built from TRBV6-5 and TRBJ2-1, with a tentative D call TRBD2 (5 bases). The CDR3 is 13 amino acids. Germline V lookup: CDR1 MNHEY, CDR2 SVGAGI. V dropped 6 bases and J dropped 0 bases, with 6 bases sitting between them. The CDR3 region is CASRGSSYNEQFF. DNA of the CDR3: TGTGCCAGCAGAGGGAGCTCCTACAATGAGCAGTTCTTC.

The rearrangement links TRBV24-1 to TRBJ1-4; 7 positions agree with TRBD1. The germline V gene has CDR1 KGHDR and CDR2 SFDVKD. The CDR3 extends over 18 amino acids. Losses at the gene ends were 1 base for V and 1 base for J; bases not matched to a gene: 8. The CDR3 region has the DNA TGTGCCACCAGTGATTTACAGGGGACTCTCTTAACTAATGAAAAACTGTTTTTT. Translation gives CATSDLQGTLLTNEKLFF.

This chain links TRBV10-3 with TRBJ1-5; tentative D call: TRBD1 (6 bases). The V and J ends lost 5 bases and 0 bases respectively, with 8 bases between them. Germline lookup yields CDR1 ENHRY and CDR2 SYGVKD. The CDR3 is made up of 14 amino acids. CDR3 coding DNA: TGTGCCATCAGTAAGGGGGTTAGCAATCAGCCCCAGCATTTT. Translating gives CAISKGVSNQPQHF.

The J gene is TRBJ2-5, the V gene TRBV6-2 or TRBV6-3; 14 nucleotides agree with TRBD2. V shed 4 bases and J 4 bases; nucleotides not matched to a gene: 2. CDR1 is MNHEY, CDR2 SVGEGT, per germline. The CDR3 runs to 15 residues. Written as DNA, the CDR3 is TGTGCCAGCAGTTCCGGACTAGCGGGAGGAGAGACCCAGTACTTC. Protein product: CASSSGLAGGETQYF.

The chain couples TRBV4-1 to TRBJ1-1, with 9 bases aligning to TRBD1. The CDR3 length is 21 residues. V shed 0 bases, J shed 3 bases, and the junction held 20 bases outside the gene matches. Germline V lookup: CDR1 MGHRA, CDR2 YSYEKL. The CDR3 sequence: CASSQEYPWTGDFNRDTEAFF. The CDR3 nucleotides are TGCGCCAGCAGCCAAGAGTACCCCTGGACAGGGGATTTTAATAGGGACACTGAAGCTTTCTTT.